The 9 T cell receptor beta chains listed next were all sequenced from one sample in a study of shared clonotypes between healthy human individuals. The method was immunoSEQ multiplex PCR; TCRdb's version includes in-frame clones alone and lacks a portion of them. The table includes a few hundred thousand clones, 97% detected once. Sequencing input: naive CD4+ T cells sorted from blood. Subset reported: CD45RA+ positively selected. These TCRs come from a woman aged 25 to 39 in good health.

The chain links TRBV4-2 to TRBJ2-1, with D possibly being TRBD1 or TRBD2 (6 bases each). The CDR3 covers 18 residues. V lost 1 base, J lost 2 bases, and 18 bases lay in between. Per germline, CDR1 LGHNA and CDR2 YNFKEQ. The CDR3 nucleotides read TGTGCCAGCAGCCAAGCCGCCGTTCTGGGGGGCCCCTACAATGAGCAGTTCTTC. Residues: CASSQAAVLGGPYNEQFF.

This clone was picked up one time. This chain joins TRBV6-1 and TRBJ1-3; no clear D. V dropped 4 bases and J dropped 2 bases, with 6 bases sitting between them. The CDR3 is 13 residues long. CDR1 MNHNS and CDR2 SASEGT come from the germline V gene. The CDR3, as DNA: TGTGCCAGCAGTGTAGTAACTGGAAACACCATATATTTT. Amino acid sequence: CASSVVTGNTIYF.

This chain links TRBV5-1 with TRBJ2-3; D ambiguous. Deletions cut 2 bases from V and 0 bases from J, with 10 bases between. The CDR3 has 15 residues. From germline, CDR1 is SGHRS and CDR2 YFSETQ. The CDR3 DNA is TGCGCCAGCAGCTTCCATCACCCTAGCACAGATACGCAGTATTTT. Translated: CASSFHHPSTDTQYF.

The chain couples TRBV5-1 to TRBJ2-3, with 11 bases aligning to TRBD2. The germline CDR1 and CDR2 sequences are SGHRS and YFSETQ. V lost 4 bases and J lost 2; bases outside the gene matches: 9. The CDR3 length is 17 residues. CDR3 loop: CASSLGTSGGITDTQYF. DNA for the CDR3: TGCGCCAGCAGCCTGGGGACTAGCGGAGGTATCACAGATACGCAGTATTTT.

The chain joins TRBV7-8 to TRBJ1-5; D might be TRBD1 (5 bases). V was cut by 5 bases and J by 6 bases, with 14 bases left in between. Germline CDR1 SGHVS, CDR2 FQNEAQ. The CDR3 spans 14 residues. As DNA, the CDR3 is TGTGCCAGCAGCCTAACGGGGGGAAGTCAGCCCCAGCATTTT. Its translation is CASSLTGGSQPQHF.

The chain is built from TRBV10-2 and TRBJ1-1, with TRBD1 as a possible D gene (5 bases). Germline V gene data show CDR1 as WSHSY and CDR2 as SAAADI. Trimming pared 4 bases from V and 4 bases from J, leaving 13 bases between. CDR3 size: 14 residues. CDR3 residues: CASSGGPGGTEAFF. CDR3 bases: TGCGCCAGCAGTGGGGGCCCGGGGGGCACTGAAGCTTTCTTT.

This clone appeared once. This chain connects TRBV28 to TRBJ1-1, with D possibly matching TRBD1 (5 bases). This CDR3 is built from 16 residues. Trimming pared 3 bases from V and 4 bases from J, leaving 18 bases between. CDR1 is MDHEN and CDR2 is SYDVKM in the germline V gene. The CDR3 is CASSFNTGIIITEAFF. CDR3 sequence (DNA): TGTGCCAGCAGTTTCAACACAGGCATAATAATCACTGAAGCTTTCTTT.

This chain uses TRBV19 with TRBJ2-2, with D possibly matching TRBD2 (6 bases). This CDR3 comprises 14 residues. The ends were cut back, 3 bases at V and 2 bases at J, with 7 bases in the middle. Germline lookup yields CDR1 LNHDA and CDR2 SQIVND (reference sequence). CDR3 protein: CASSMGGNTGELFF. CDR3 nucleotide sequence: TGTGCCAGTAGTATGGGGGGAAACACCGGGGAGCTGTTTTTT.

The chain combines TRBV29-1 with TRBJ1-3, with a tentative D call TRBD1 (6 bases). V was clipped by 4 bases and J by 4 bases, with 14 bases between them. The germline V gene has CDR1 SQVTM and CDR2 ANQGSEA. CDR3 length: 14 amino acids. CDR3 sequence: CSVVLGGKGNTIYF. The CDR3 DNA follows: TGCAGCGTTGTTCTAGGGGGGAAAGGAAACACCATATATTTT.